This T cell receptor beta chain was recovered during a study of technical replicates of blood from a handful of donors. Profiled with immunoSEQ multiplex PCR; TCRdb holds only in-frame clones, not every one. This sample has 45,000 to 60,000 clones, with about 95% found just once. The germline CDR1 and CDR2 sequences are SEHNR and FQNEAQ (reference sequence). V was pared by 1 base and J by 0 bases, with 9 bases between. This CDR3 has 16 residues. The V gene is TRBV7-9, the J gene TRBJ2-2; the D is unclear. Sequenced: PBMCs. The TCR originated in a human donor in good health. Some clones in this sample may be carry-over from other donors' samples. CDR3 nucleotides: TGTGCCAGCAGCTTAGGGGCGCCCGCGAACACCGGGGAGCTGTTTTTT. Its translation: CASSLGAPANTGELFF.